What follows are 21 T cell receptor beta chains derived from one specimen sequenced in a study of shared clonotypes between healthy human individuals. The data were produced by immunoSEQ multiplex PCR, yet TCRdb's version contains in-frame clones alone and is incomplete. Among about 2.4 million clones, 90% to 95% were seen once, and the ten largest hold approximately 0.37%. Source material: naive CD4+ T cells from PBMCs. Subset described: CD45RA+ positively selected. Receptors originate from a man younger than 35 in good health. Some clones in this sample may be carry-over from other donors' samples.

The rearrangement uses TRBV28 and TRBJ2-1; D gene ambiguous. The CDR3 is made up of 16 amino acids. V lost 2 bases to trimming and J lost 6 bases, with 17 bases between them. Germline values: CDR1 MDHEN, CDR2 SYDVKM. The CDR3 DNA reads TGTGCCAGCAGTTTAGAGGTGGGTACGGGCTCCAATGAGCAGTTCTTC. It codes for CASSLEVGTGSNEQFF.

The gene calls are TRBV6-6 and TRBJ2-3; D remains ambiguous. Germline loops: CDR1 MNHNY, CDR2 SVGAGI (reference sequence). This CDR3 has 14 amino acids. Trimming cost V 7 bases and J 4 bases, with 15 bases left between them. The CDR3 DNA reads as TGTGCCAGCAAGTTATCAAATATCGCAGATACGCAGTATTTT. This encodes CASKLSNIADTQYF.

The chain joins TRBV11-1 to TRBJ1-2; 7 bases fit TRBD1. This CDR3 spans 13 amino acids. Germline V gene data show CDR1 as SGHAT and CDR2 as FQDESV (reference sequence). Trimming cost V 8 bases and J 1 base; bases outside gene matches: 4. The CDR3 reads CASGRQGNYGYTF. CDR3 DNA: TGTGCCAGCGGACGACAGGGTAACTATGGCTACACCTTC.

V gene TRBV13 combines with J gene TRBJ1-1, with D hard to call. Trimming removed 2 bases at V and 5 bases at J, with 6 bases between. This CDR3 contains 12 residues. Germline V gene lookup returns CDR1 PRHDT and CDR2 FYEKMQ (reference sequence). The CDR3 sequence: CASSLIATEAFF. In DNA form, the CDR3 reads TGTGCCAGCAGCTTAATTGCTACTGAAGCTTTCTTT.

The J gene is TRBJ2-3, the V gene TRBV10-3, with TRBD1 matching over 12 bases. The CDR3 is made up of 20 amino acids. V trimming: 4 bases; J trimming: 1 base; junction bases outside the gene matches: 15. Germline assignment: CDR1 ENHRY and CDR2 SYGVKD. The CDR3 DNA follows: TGTGCCATCAGTGGCAAATCCGGGACAGGGGGCACCTCTGGCACAGATACGCAGTATTTT. Amino acid sequence: CAISGKSGTGGTSGTDTQYF.

The V and J genes are TRBV5-6 and TRBJ2-3, with 8 positions matching TRBD2. The CDR3 extends over 15 amino acids. Germline CDR1 SGHDT, CDR2 YYEEEE. With 3 bases clipped from V and 1 base from J, the junction kept 4 bases outside the gene matches. The chain's CDR3 is CASSSRGGGTDTQYF. The CDR3, as DNA: TGTGCCAGCAGCTCCCGGGGGGGCGGCACAGATACGCAGTATTTT.

J is TRBJ1-2 and V is TRBV6-4; D unresolved. Trimming stripped 6 bases from V and 6 bases from J, with 23 bases between. There are 16 residues in the CDR3. The germline V gene encodes CDR1 MRHNA and CDR2 SNTAGT. DNA for the CDR3: TGTGCCAGCAGCGCCCAGTACGGGATCGGGGTTCATGGCTACACCTTC. Amino acid sequence: CASSAQYGIGVHGYTF.

This chain joins TRBV5-1 and TRBJ2-3; 12 nucleotides line up with TRBD2. Germline V gene lookup returns CDR1 SGHRS and CDR2 YFSETQ. The CDR3 is made up of 16 amino acids. The J segment lost 5 bases and the V segment lost 2 bases, leaving 6 bases of the junction unmatched. In nucleotides, the CDR3 is TGCGCCAGCAGCTTTCGGACTAGCGGGATGGGAGATACGCAGTATTTT. It translates to CASSFRTSGMGDTQYF.

This sequence joins TRBV28 and TRBJ1-6; D possibly corresponds to TRBD1 (5 bases). The V and J ends lost 5 bases and 4 bases respectively, with 18 bases between them. The CDR3 contains 17 residues. The germline V gene has CDR1 MDHEN and CDR2 SYDVKM. CDR3 loop: CASSEVRSGDYNSPLHF. In DNA form, the CDR3 reads TGTGCCAGCAGTGAAGTCCGATCGGGGGATTATAATTCACCCCTCCACTTT.

As to this clone: Different DNA sequences within this sample yield the same CDR3. The chain joins TRBV4-1 to TRBJ2-5; 10 bases fit TRBD2. This CDR3 is built from 15 residues. Germline CDR1 is MGHRA and CDR2 is YSYEKL. Unmatched junction bases numbered 4, after V lost 4 bases and J lost 2 bases. The CDR3 sequence is CASSPRTSGQETQYF. Here the CDR3 DNA reads TGCGCCAGCAGCCCCCGGACTAGCGGACAAGAGACCCAGTACTTC.

This rearrangement joins TRBV28 to TRBJ1-2; 10 bases fit TRBD1. J lost 4 bases, V lost 5 bases, and 7 bases had no gene match. The CDR3 covers 15 residues. CDR1 is MDHEN and CDR2 is SYDVKM in the germline V gene. The CDR3, as DNA: TGTGCCAGCAGTAGCCCGACAGGGGGCGTCTATGGCTACACCTTC. Its translation is CASSSPTGGVYGYTF.

The V gene is TRBV5-6, the J gene TRBJ2-7; the D gene is possibly TRBD1 (6 bases). Germline V gene sequence: CDR1 SGHDT, CDR2 YYEEEE. The CDR3 is made up of 17 amino acids. The V end lost 4 bases, the J end lost 3 bases, and 23 bases lay between the germline ends. The CDR3 sequence: CASSLGPSTGYGYEQYF. CDR3 DNA sequence: TGTGCCAGCAGCCTAGGACCATCGACAGGTTACGGCTACGAGCAGTACTTC.

The chain links TRBV5-1 to TRBJ1-2, with unresolved D. Trimming took 1 base from V and 0 from J, leaving 7 bases between them. Germline CDR1 SGHRS, CDR2 YFSETQ. There are 14 residues in the CDR3. CDR3 sequence (DNA): TGCGCCAGCAGCTTGACGGAACCTAACTATGGCTACACCTTC. Residues: CASSLTEPNYGYTF.

V gene TRBV12-5 combines with J gene TRBJ2-5; D is tentatively TRBD1 or TRBD2 (6 bases each). Trimming stripped 6 bases from V and 5 bases from J, with 13 bases between. The CDR3 length is 13 residues. Germline CDR1 and CDR2: LGHNT and FRNRAP. The CDR3, as DNA: TGTGCTAGTGGATACGGGGGCCTGGAGACCCAGTACTTC. Translated, it gives CASGYGGLETQYF.

This clone came up once. The gene calls are TRBV15 and TRBJ2-7; no clear D. CDR1 and CDR2 from the germline V gene are LNHNV and YYDKDF (reference sequence). There are 13 residues in the CDR3. The V end was cut by 0 bases, the J end by 5 bases, with 8 bases between. The CDR3 reads CATSREYTDEQYF. In DNA form, the CDR3 reads TGTGCCACCAGCAGAGAATACACGGACGAGCAGTACTTC.

With regard to this clone: This specimen includes other DNA sequences encoding the same CDR3. The V gene is TRBV5-1, the J gene TRBJ2-7; TRBD1 aligns across 7 bases. Germline V gives CDR1 SGHRS, CDR2 YFSETQ. V shed 3 bases and J 3 bases; nucleotides not matched to a gene: 3. The CDR3 has 13 residues. The CDR3 DNA follows: TGCGCCAGCAGCTCGGGACAGAGCTACGAGCAGTACTTC. Amino acid sequence: CASSSGQSYEQYF.

CDR3 residues: CASSQKQGYNEQFF. As DNA, the CDR3 is TGTGCCAGCAGTCAAAAACAGGGCTACAATGAGCAGTTCTTC. The V gene is TRBV5-4, the J gene TRBJ2-1, with D maybe TRBD1 (6 bases). Germline CDR1 SGHNT, CDR2 YYREEE (reference sequence). Between the trimmed V and J ends, which lost 5 bases and 3 bases, there was a span of 12 bases. CDR3 size: 14 residues.

The chain joins TRBV6-5 to TRBJ1-1, with D perhaps TRBD1 (6 bases). Trimming cost V 5 bases and J 7 bases, with 8 bases left between them. Germline CDR1 reads MNHEY; CDR2 reads SVGAGI. This CDR3 has 11 amino acids. The CDR3 DNA is TGTGCCAGCAGTACAGGGAGTGAAGCTTTCTTT. As protein: CASSTGSEAFF.

The V and J genes are TRBV18 and TRBJ2-3; possibly TRBD2 for D (7 bases). The V end lost 3 bases, the J end lost 1 base, and 14 bases lay between the germline ends. Germline V CDR1 and CDR2: KGHSH, LQKENI. The CDR3 runs 16 residues. The CDR3 nucleotides read TGTGCCAGCTCACCCCCCCGGGGGGCCGGCACAGATACGCAGTATTTT. Its translation is CASSPPRGAGTDTQYF.

The chain uses TRBV27 and TRBJ1-5; D is undetermined. V lost 0 bases, J lost 3 bases, and 9 bases lay in between. The CDR3 runs 15 residues. CDR1 MNHEY and CDR2 SMNVEV come from the germline V gene (reference sequence). In DNA, the CDR3 is TGTGCCAGCAGTTTATCTGGTCAGTTCAATCAGCCCCAGCATTTT. Translation: CASSLSGQFNQPQHF.

The chain employs TRBV5-1 and TRBJ2-2, with 7 bases lining up with TRBD2. This CDR3 region has 14 residues. CDR1 is SGHRS and CDR2 is YFSETQ in the germline V gene. The ends lost 7 bases at V and 5 bases at J; junction bases unmatched: 8. The CDR3 is CASGRGAQTGELFF. CDR3 nucleotides: TGCGCCAGCGGGAGGGGCGCGCAAACCGGGGAGCTGTTTTTT.